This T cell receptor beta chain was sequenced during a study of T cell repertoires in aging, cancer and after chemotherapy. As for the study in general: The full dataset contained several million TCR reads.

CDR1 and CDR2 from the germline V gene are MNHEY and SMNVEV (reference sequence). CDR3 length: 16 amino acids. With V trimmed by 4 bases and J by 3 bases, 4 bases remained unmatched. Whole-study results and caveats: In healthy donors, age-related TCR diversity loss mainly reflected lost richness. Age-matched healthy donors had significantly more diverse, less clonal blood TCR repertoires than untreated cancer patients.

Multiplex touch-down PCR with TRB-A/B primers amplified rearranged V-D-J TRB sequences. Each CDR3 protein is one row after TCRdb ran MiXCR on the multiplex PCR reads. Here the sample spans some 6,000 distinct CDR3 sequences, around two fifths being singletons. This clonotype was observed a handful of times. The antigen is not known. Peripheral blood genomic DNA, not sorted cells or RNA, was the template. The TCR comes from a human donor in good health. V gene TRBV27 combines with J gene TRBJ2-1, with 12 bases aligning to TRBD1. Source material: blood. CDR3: CASSSGTGGYYNEQFF. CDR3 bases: TGTGCCAGCAGTTCCGGGACAGGGGGCTACTACAATGAGCAGTTCTTC.